The source of this TCR beta chain is a study of PD-L1 blockade in urothelial cancer. Study summary: Blood analysis took place 3 weeks (second dose) and 6 weeks after treatment start.

General study points: Better survival was predicted by below-median pretreatment blood TCR clonality.

Diagnoses among patients were locally advanced or metastatic urothelial carcinoma. The CDR3 has 11 amino acids. CDR1 and CDR2 from the germline V gene are MNHNS and SASEGT. V was shortened by 3 bases and J by 7 bases, with 6 bases between the two germline ends. Assay: immunoSEQ multiplex PCR; the TCRdb copy retains only in-frame clones and omits some. The repertoire holds 85,000 to 100,000 clones, with roughly 90% as singletons. On this clone: What it binds is not known.

Specimen: PBMCs, collected around atezolizumab (anti-PD-L1) treatment. The chain links TRBV6-1 to TRBJ1-2; D might be TRBD1 (5 bases). This TCR derives from a man in his sixties with urothelial cancer. CDR3 loop: CASSDGGGYTF. For the CDR3, the DNA is TGTGCCAGCAGTGACGGGGGTGGCTACACCTTC.